A single T cell receptor (beta chain) is shown here with its context. This sample stems from a study of T cells after yellow fever vaccination. Germline lookup yields CDR1 MNHEY and CDR2 SVGEGT. This CDR3 is built from 17 residues. V dropped 5 bases and J dropped 4; count of bases not matched to a gene: 9. The authors made TCR cDNA by 5'RACE template switching, adding a universal primer site and UMIs. One entry per CDR3 protein, called by TCRdb with MiXCR from the 5' RACE reads. The sample has under 600,000 distinct CDR3 sequences; just over 20% are singletons. The clonotype comes from a man aged 18 to 30 who received the YFV17D yellow fever vaccine. The material was PBMCs, obtained approximately 22 days after the first yellow fever vaccination. The chain recombines TRBV6-2 or TRBV6-3 with TRBJ2-2, with 11 bases identical to TRBD2. The CDR3 sequence: CASSPRLAGGFTGELFF. The CDR3 DNA reads as TGTGCCAGCAGTCCCCGTCTAGCGGGGGGTTTCACCGGGGAGCTGTTTTTT.